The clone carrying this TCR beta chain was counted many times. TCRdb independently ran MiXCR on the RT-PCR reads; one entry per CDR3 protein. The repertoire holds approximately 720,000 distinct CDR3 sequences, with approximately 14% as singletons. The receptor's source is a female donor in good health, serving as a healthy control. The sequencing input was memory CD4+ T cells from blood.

The CDR3 region is CASSTGRENEKLFF. The DNA of the CDR3 is TGTGCCAGCAGCACGGGACGGGAAAATGAAAAACTGTTTTTT. The chain is built from TRBV7-9 and TRBJ1-4; perhaps TRBD1 as D (5 bases). The CDR3 spans 14 residues. V dropped 5 bases and J dropped 5 bases, with 12 bases sitting between them. Germline V gene lookup returns CDR1 SEHNR and CDR2 FQNEAQ (reference sequence). Together with reference TRBV7-9 and TRBJ1-4, the CDR3 gives the full variable domain: DTGVSQNPRHKITKRGQNVTFRCDPISEHNRLYWYRQTLGQGPEFLTYFQNEAQLEKSRLLSDRFSAERPKGSFSTLEIQRTEQGDSAMYLCASSTGRENEKLFFGSGTQLSVL.